The clone carrying this TCR beta chain was seen a handful of times. What it recognizes is unknown. The source material, RNA transcripts, was used to amplify TCR beta CDR3 regions. Researchers ran a first-round RT-PCR on the TCR CDR3 using the HTBI primer set. Each CDR3 protein is one row after TCRdb ran MiXCR on the multiplex PCR reads. The repertoire includes hundreds of thousands of distinct CDR3 sequences, about 15% of them detected once, and roughly a tenth sits in the top ten. The data are from a study of T cells in Graves' hyperthyroidism and ophthalmopathy. Study-level background: Peripheral blood collection took place at initial diagnosis, before any treatment.

Patients counted as stable if ophthalmopathy did not develop within 18 months. PBMCs were derived from roughly 10 ml fresh peripheral blood. Overall study findings and caveats: In the analysis, a 13 V-J model separated ophthalmopathy from stable hyperthyroidism.

Germline CDR1 reads SGHNT; CDR2 reads YENEEA. J lost 3 bases, V lost 2 bases, and 7 bases had no gene match. CDR3 length: 16 residues. This rearrangement joins TRBV11-3 to TRBJ2-7; TRBD2 agrees at 10 bases. The receptor was derived from a woman aged 18-35 years with Graves' hyperthyroidism. Sequenced material: blood. CDR3 protein: CASSLNRLAGVYEQYF. CDR3 nucleotide sequence: TGTGCCAGCAGCTTAAATCGGCTAGCGGGAGTCTACGAGCAGTACTTC.